The rows below give T cell receptor beta chains drawn from one sample of a study of cytotoxic CD8 clonotypes in ibrutinib-treated CLL. Generated by immunoSEQ multiplex PCR, the TCRdb table keeps only in-frame clones and is missing some. The sample records roughly 330,000 clones, roughly two thirds being singletons. This material consisted of PBMCs, taken after 36 months of ibrutinib treatment. The receptors were gathered from a human donor with chronic lymphocytic leukemia. CDR3s include the opening cysteine and the closing phenylalanine or tryptophan. Each record gives: clone size, D gene, V gene, J gene, CDR3 protein, CDR3 DNA. A D gene is named only where the DNA matches it firmly. Clone size is shown for a subset of rows, as once, few, many or a class of expanded clone.

abundance: few; d_gene: NA; v_gene: TRBV7-2; j_gene: TRBJ2-7; CDR3aa: CASSLENSHTYEQYF; CDR3nt: TGTGCCAGCAGCTTAGAGAATAGCCATACCTACGAGCAGTACTTC
abundance: NA; d_gene: NA; v_gene: TRBV2; j_gene: TRBJ1-5; CDR3aa: CASSVHREGQPQHF; CDR3nt: TGTGCCAGCAGTGTTCACAGGGAGGGTCAGCCCCAGCATTTT
abundance: NA; d_gene: NA; v_gene: TRBV10-3; j_gene: TRBJ1-1; CDR3aa: CAISESGALNTEAFF; CDR3nt: TGTGCCATCAGTGAGTCGGGCGCCTTGAACACTGAAGCTTTCTTT
abundance: NA; d_gene: TRBD2; v_gene: TRBV5-1; j_gene: TRBJ2-7; CDR3aa: CASSLTSAISYEQYF; CDR3nt: TGCGCCAGCAGCTTAACTAGCGCGATCTCCTACGAGCAGTACTTC
abundance: NA; d_gene: NA; v_gene: TRBV6-6; j_gene: TRBJ2-6; CDR3aa: CASSRSGANVLTF; CDR3nt: TGTGCCAGCAGTCGATCTGGGGCCAACGTCCTGACTTTC
abundance: few; d_gene: NA; v_gene: TRBV2; j_gene: TRBJ1-5; CDR3aa: CASSGVRGNQPQHF; CDR3nt: TGTGCCAGCAGTGGAGTGAGAGGCAATCAGCCCCAGCATTTT
abundance: few; d_gene: NA; v_gene: TRBV6-5; j_gene: TRBJ2-7; CDR3aa: CASSYGPGGREQYF; CDR3nt: TGTGCCAGCAGTTACGGACCCGGAGGCCGCGAGCAGTACTTC
abundance: NA; d_gene: NA; v_gene: TRBV10-3; j_gene: TRBJ2-3; CDR3aa: CAIKGGTDTQYF; CDR3nt: TGTGCCATCAAAGGTGGCACAGATACGCAGTATTTT
abundance: NA; d_gene: NA; v_gene: TRBV19; j_gene: TRBJ2-5; CDR3aa: CASSTAIQETQYF; CDR3nt: TGTGCCAGTAGTACGGCAATACAAGAGACCCAGTACTTC
abundance: NA; d_gene: NA; v_gene: TRBV5-6; j_gene: TRBJ1-6; CDR3aa: CASSFRSGAYNSPLHF; CDR3nt: TGTGCCAGCAGCTTTCGGTCAGGGGCCTATAATTCACCCCTCCACTTT
abundance: NA; d_gene: TRBD2; v_gene: TRBV28; j_gene: TRBJ2-2; CDR3aa: CASSSTLGGRGNGELFF; CDR3nt: TGTGCCAGCAGTTCGACTCTTGGCGGGAGAGGAAACGGGGAGCTGTTTTTT
abundance: NA; d_gene: NA; v_gene: TRBV6-5; j_gene: TRBJ2-1; CDR3aa: CASSSSGNEQFF; CDR3nt: TGTGCCAGCAGTTCCTCAGGGAATGAGCAGTTCTTC
abundance: NA; d_gene: NA; v_gene: TRBV5-1; j_gene: TRBJ1-2; CDR3aa: CASSLTGAGTGYTF; CDR3nt: TGCGCCAGCAGCCTCACCGGGGCAGGGACCGGCTACACCTTC
abundance: NA; d_gene: NA; v_gene: TRBV27; j_gene: TRBJ2-7; CDR3aa: CASSSYPSGVYEQYF; CDR3nt: TGTGCCAGCAGTTCCTACCCTTCAGGGGTCTACGAGCAGTACTTC
abundance: NA; d_gene: TRBD1; v_gene: TRBV7-6; j_gene: TRBJ2-5; CDR3aa: CASSFGDRGSETQYF; CDR3nt: TGTGCCAGCAGCTTCGGGGACAGGGGATCGGAGACCCAGTACTTC
abundance: few; d_gene: NA; v_gene: TRBV11-2; j_gene: TRBJ2-7; CDR3aa: CASSFGKSYEQYF; CDR3nt: TGTGCCAGCAGCTTTGGGAAGTCCTACGAGCAGTACTTC
abundance: few; d_gene: TRBD2; v_gene: TRBV2; j_gene: TRBJ2-5; CDR3aa: CASSSAETSGGRETQYF; CDR3nt: TGTGCCAGCAGTTCCGCGGAGACTAGCGGGGGGCGTGAGACCCAGTACTTC
abundance: NA; d_gene: NA; v_gene: TRBV9; j_gene: TRBJ1-2; CDR3aa: CASSVAGQRHYTF; CDR3nt: TGTGCCAGCAGCGTAGCTGGACAAAGACACTACACCTTC
abundance: once; d_gene: TRBD1; v_gene: TRBV15; j_gene: TRBJ1-3; CDR3aa: CATSRMGQHSGNTIYF; CDR3nt: TGTGCCACCAGCAGGATGGGACAGCACTCTGGAAACACCATATATTTT
abundance: NA; d_gene: NA; v_gene: TRBV4-1; j_gene: TRBJ2-1; CDR3aa: CASSRALTRLHNEQFF; CDR3nt: TGCGCCAGCAGCCGAGCCTTGACACGGTTACACAATGAGCAGTTCTTC
abundance: few; d_gene: NA; v_gene: TRBV5-1; j_gene: TRBJ2-7; CDR3aa: CASSLGQGQGGRYF; CDR3nt: TGCGCCAGCAGCTTGGGGCAGGGCCAGGGCGGAAGGTACTTC
abundance: NA; d_gene: NA; v_gene: TRBV10-3; j_gene: TRBJ2-1; CDR3aa: CATTTHYNNEQFF; CDR3nt: TGTGCCACCACGACCCATTACAACAATGAGCAGTTCTTC
abundance: NA; d_gene: NA; v_gene: TRBV6-5; j_gene: TRBJ1-5; CDR3aa: CASSYGWSSDQPQHF; CDR3nt: TGTGCCAGCAGTTACGGGTGGTCGTCGGATCAGCCCCAGCATTTT
abundance: NA; d_gene: NA; v_gene: TRBV5-1; j_gene: TRBJ2-2; CDR3aa: CASSLDSTNTGELFF; CDR3nt: TGCGCCAGCAGCTTAGACAGTACGAACACCGGGGAGCTGTTTTTT
abundance: few; d_gene: NA; v_gene: TRBV9; j_gene: TRBJ1-1; CDR3aa: CASSGVREAFF; CDR3nt: TGTGCCAGCAGCGGGGTCAGAGAAGCTTTCTTT
abundance: NA; d_gene: NA; v_gene: TRBV6-8; j_gene: TRBJ2-3; CDR3aa: CASGTEGTDTQYF; CDR3nt: TGTGCCAGCGGTACGGAGGGTACAGATACGCAGTATTTT
abundance: once; d_gene: TRBD1; v_gene: TRBV11-2; j_gene: TRBJ2-7; CDR3aa: CASSTRQGPSYEQYF; CDR3nt: TGTGCCAGCAGCACCCGACAGGGCCCCTCCTACGAGCAGTACTTC
abundance: NA; d_gene: NA; v_gene: TRBV4-1; j_gene: TRBJ1-5; CDR3aa: CASSQEGLRAHQPQHF; CDR3nt: TGCGCCAGCAGCCAAGAAGGTCTGAGGGCACATCAGCCCCAGCATTTT
abundance: NA; d_gene: NA; v_gene: TRBV7-2; j_gene: TRBJ1-3; CDR3aa: CASSLVGYHLGNTIYF; CDR3nt: TGTGCCAGCAGCTTAGTGGGATACCACCTTGGAAACACCATATATTTT
abundance: NA; d_gene: NA; v_gene: TRBV28; j_gene: TRBJ2-2; CDR3aa: CASSLWSVANTGELFF; CDR3nt: TGTGCCAGCAGTTTGTGGAGCGTCGCGAACACCGGGGAGCTGTTTTTT
abundance: NA; d_gene: TRBD1; v_gene: TRBV9; j_gene: TRBJ1-2; CDR3aa: CASSVDGQGADGYTF; CDR3nt: TGTGCCAGCAGCGTAGACGGGCAGGGGGCTGATGGCTACACCTTC
abundance: few; d_gene: TRBD2; v_gene: TRBV7-3; j_gene: TRBJ2-5; CDR3aa: CASSLRASGSQYF; CDR3nt: TGTGCCAGCAGCTTAAGGGCTAGCGGGAGCCAGTACTTC
abundance: NA; d_gene: NA; v_gene: TRBV15; j_gene: TRBJ2-5; CDR3aa: CATRARHQETQYF; CDR3nt: TGTGCCACCAGGGCACGGCACCAAGAGACCCAGTACTTC
abundance: NA; d_gene: NA; v_gene: TRBV5-1; j_gene: TRBJ2-7; CDR3aa: CASSFTGSSYEQYF; CDR3nt: TGCGCCAGCAGCTTTACGGGTAGCTCCTACGAGCAGTACTTC
abundance: few; d_gene: TRBD1; v_gene: TRBV5-7; j_gene: TRBJ2-5; CDR3aa: CASSTGQGEQETQYF; CDR3nt: TGTGCCAGCAGCACTGGACAGGGGGAACAAGAGACCCAGTACTTC
abundance: few; d_gene: TRBD1; v_gene: TRBV4-1; j_gene: TRBJ2-7; CDR3aa: CASSQTGQGTYEQYF; CDR3nt: TGCGCCAGCAGCCAGACCGGACAGGGAACCTACGAGCAGTACTTC
abundance: NA; d_gene: NA; v_gene: TRBV19; j_gene: TRBJ1-2; CDR3aa: CASRPANYGYTF; CDR3nt: TGTGCCAGTAGACCAGCTAACTATGGCTACACCTTC
abundance: NA; d_gene: NA; v_gene: TRBV19; j_gene: TRBJ2-3; CDR3aa: CASSIRDPDTQYF; CDR3nt: TGTGCCAGTAGTATAAGGGACCCAGATACGCAGTATTTT
abundance: NA; d_gene: TRBD1; v_gene: TRBV7-2; j_gene: TRBJ1-1; CDR3aa: CASSSEQGAYTEAFF; CDR3nt: TGTGCCAGCAGCTCAGAACAGGGGGCGTATACTGAAGCTTTCTTT
abundance: NA; d_gene: TRBD1; v_gene: TRBV29-1; j_gene: TRBJ1-2; CDR3aa: CSVLRTGNYGYTF; CDR3nt: TGCAGCGTTCTTAGGACAGGCAACTATGGCTACACCTTC
abundance: few; d_gene: NA; v_gene: TRBV29-1; j_gene: TRBJ1-2; CDR3aa: CSVDSIAGYTF; CDR3nt: TGCAGCGTTGACAGTATAGCTGGCTACACCTTC
abundance: NA; d_gene: TRBD2; v_gene: TRBV9; j_gene: TRBJ2-1; CDR3aa: CASSASGAFYNEQFF; CDR3nt: TGTGCCAGCAGCGCTAGCGGGGCGTTCTACAATGAGCAGTTCTTC